These 10 T cell receptor beta chains came from one sample sequenced in a study of T cell repertoires in cytomegalovirus infection. TCRdb recomputed calls from the reads with MiXCR, one row per CDR3 protein. The table has 740,000 or so distinct CDR3 sequences, 35% to 45% seen once. Sequenced sample: PBMCs. The receptors shown here come from a human donor in good health (CMV status not recorded). Some clones in this sample may be carry-over from other donors' samples.

This clonotype has at least ten counts. This chain uses TRBV7-2 with TRBJ2-1; a possible D gene is TRBD1 (5 bases). Trimming removed 3 bases at V and 2 bases at J, with 14 bases between. The CDR3 is made up of 16 amino acids. Germline lookup yields CDR1 SGHTA and CDR2 FQGNSA. CDR3 amino acids: CASSLAGAGTYNEQFF. CDR3 DNA: TGTGCCAGCAGCTTGGCCGGTGCAGGGACCTACAATGAGCAGTTCTTC.

This sequence joins TRBV15 and TRBJ2-3; D call uncertain. V dropped 0 bases and J dropped 9 bases, with 13 bases sitting between them. This CDR3 is 14 amino acids long. Looked up from germline, CDR1 is LNHNV and CDR2 is YYDKDF (reference sequence). As DNA, the CDR3 is TGTGCCACCAGCAGAGATAGGTCCGGAGCCACGCAGTATTTT. Translating it yields CATSRDRSGATQYF.

The gene calls are TRBV13 and TRBJ2-1, with 11 bases matching TRBD2. Unmatched junction bases numbered 4, after V lost 5 bases and J lost 4 bases. Germline V gene sequence: CDR1 PRHDT, CDR2 FYEKMQ (reference sequence). CDR3 length equals 15 residues. CDR3 sequence reads: CASSETSGAYNEQFF. CDR3 DNA: TGTGCCAGCAGCGAGACTAGCGGGGCGTACAATGAGCAGTTCTTC.

The V and J genes are TRBV24-1 and TRBJ1-5; 8 nucleotides align to TRBD1. This CDR3 is built from 16 residues. From germline, CDR1 is KGHDR and CDR2 SFDVKD. Losses at the gene ends were 4 bases for V and 5 bases for J; bases not matched to a gene: 9. In nucleotides, the CDR3 is TGTGCCACCAGTGACCGAGGACAGGGTAGGGATCAGCCCCAGCATTTT. Protein sequence: CATSDRGQGRDQPQHF.

The rearrangement uses TRBV19 and TRBJ2-1, with D possibly matching TRBD2 (5 bases). CDR1 and CDR2 (germline): LNHDA, SQIVND (reference sequence). With 2 bases removed from V and 0 bases from J, the gap between germline ends came to 11 bases. This CDR3 spans 16 amino acids. The CDR3 bases are TGTGCCAGTAGTATAAGGACTTGGAGCTCCTACAATGAGCAGTTCTTC. This sequence encodes CASSIRTWSSYNEQFF.

Comments on this clonotype: No conserved phenylalanine or tryptophan is present at the end of the CDR3, so a read error is the likely explanation. V and J are TRBV6-2 or TRBV6-3 and TRBJ2-1; TRBD2 agrees at 8 bases. Germline CDR1 MNHEY, CDR2 SVGEGT. CDR3 length equals 15 residues. J was trimmed by 6 bases and V by 8 bases; bases with no gene match: 12. The CDR3: CASSLRGAFSNEQFL. CDR3 DNA sequence: TGTGCCAGCTCCCTGCGGGGGGCGTTCAGCAATGAGCAGTTCTTA.

Comment on this clonotype: Because it lacks the conserved phenylalanine or tryptophan at the end, this CDR3 is likely a read error. V is TRBV7-2 and J is TRBJ1-4, with D possibly matching TRBD1 (6 bases). CDR1 SGHTA and CDR2 FQGNSA come from the germline V gene. The germline V and J ends were trimmed by 7 bases and 3 bases, with 24 bases remaining between them. CDR3 length equals 18 residues. CDR3 residues: CASIPFRGYHSANEKLFC. In DNA form, the CDR3 reads TGTGCCAGCATCCCCTTCAGGGGCTATCATTCGGCTAATGAAAAACTGTTTTGT.

This clonotype was detected only a few times. J is TRBJ2-7 and V is TRBV5-5; maybe TRBD1 (5 bases). This CDR3 contains 17 residues. Germline V lookup: CDR1 SGHKS, CDR2 YYEKEE (reference sequence). The ends were cut back, 0 bases at V and 3 bases at J, with 19 bases in the middle. DNA for the CDR3: TGTGCCAGCAGCTTGGCGCTCAGGGTTCCCTCTTTCTACGAGCAGTACTTC. Translated, it gives CASSLALRVPSFYEQYF.

DNA of the CDR3: TGCAGTGCTAGGGAGGGCCGCAATGAAAAACTGTTTTTT. This gives the protein CSAREGRNEKLFF. This chain joins TRBV20-1 and TRBJ1-4; D not resolved. The CDR3 extends over 13 amino acids. Between the trimmed V and J ends, which lost 3 bases and 5 bases, there was a span of 10 bases. Germline assignment: CDR1 DFQATT and CDR2 SNEGSKA (reference sequence).

V is TRBV5-1 and J is TRBJ1-5, with TRBD1 matching over 7 bases. After removal of 0 bases from V and 3 bases from J, the junction contained 6 bases not matched to a gene. Per germline, CDR1 SGHRS and CDR2 YFSETQ. The length of the CDR3 is 16 residues. CDR3 sequence reads: CASSLEGAGVNQPQHF. The CDR3 DNA is TGCGCCAGCAGCTTGGAGGGGGCTGGGGTCAATCAGCCCCAGCATTTT.